The present T cell receptor beta chain was sequenced within a study of beta chain features in type 1 diabetes. Whole-study findings and limits: In comparison with healthy donors, patients had naive, central memory and Treg TCRB repertoires that appeared more similar. VDJ junctions from patients with type 1 diabetes contained fewer insertions and more deletions. PCR might favor shorter templates, but any such skew would affect patients and controls equally.

Concerning this clone: Its antigen is as yet unknown.

V lost 5 bases and J 4 bases, leaving 12 bases between the germline ends. Germline CDR1 is SEHNR and CDR2 is FQNEAQ (reference sequence). There are 14 residues in the CDR3. The investigators reverse transcribed all of the isolated RNA, so they sequenced expressed TCRB transcripts. TCRdb keeps only in-frame clones here, not all; method: immunoSEQ multiplex PCR. The sample carries 970,000 or so clones, 17% recorded once. CD4+ naive, central memory, regulatory and stem cell-like memory subsets were isolated by sorting on CD45RO/CCR7/CD25/CD127/CD95/CD27. This TCR derives from a woman aged 18-30 years in good health. The sample comprised naive CD4+ T cells from blood. The chain employs TRBV7-9 and TRBJ2-1; no reliable D call. The CDR3 spells CASSHDSEYNEQFF. In DNA, the CDR3 is TGTGCCAGCAGCCACGATTCCGAGTACAATGAGCAGTTCTTC.